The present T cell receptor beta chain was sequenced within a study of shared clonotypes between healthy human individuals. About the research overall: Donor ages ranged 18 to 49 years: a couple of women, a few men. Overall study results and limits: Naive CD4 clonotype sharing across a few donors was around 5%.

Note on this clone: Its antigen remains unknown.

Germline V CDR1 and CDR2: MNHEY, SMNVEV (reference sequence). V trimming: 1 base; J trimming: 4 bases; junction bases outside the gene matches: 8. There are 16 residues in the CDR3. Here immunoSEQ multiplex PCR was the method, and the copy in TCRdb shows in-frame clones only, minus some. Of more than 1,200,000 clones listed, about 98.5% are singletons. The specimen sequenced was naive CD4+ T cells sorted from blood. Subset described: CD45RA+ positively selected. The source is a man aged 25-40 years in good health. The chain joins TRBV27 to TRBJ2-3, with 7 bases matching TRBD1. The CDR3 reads CASSLFSRQGPDTQYF. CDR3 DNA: TGTGCCAGCAGTTTATTCTCTAGACAGGGTCCAGATACGCAGTATTTT.